This section outlines one T cell receptor beta chain sequence together with its context. This clonotype was seen many times. The clone's antigen remains unknown. No quality values exist for individual bases; no much larger clone is one base distant. This specimen belongs to a study of T cell repertoires in cytomegalovirus infection (dated by TCRdb to 2018 to 2020). Some background on the complete study: Because public TCR beta signatures pointed to carriage of CMV infection together with the matching HLA type, the HLA type of each donor mattered for the analysis. The paper's findings and limits, for the study overall: In both this cohort and an independent cohort of some 350 donors, the cumulative frequency of public TCR beta family members distinguished carriers of CMV infection plus the relevant HLA type. The ex vivo response was dominated by HLA-C-restricted CMV-specific TCR beta clonotypes, which also provided the single most frequent clonotype in two of eight donors.

CDR1 and CDR2 are drawn from the germline V gene: SGHTA, FQGNSA. Reading from cysteine to phenylalanine, the CDR3 counts 15 amino acids. Of all the DNA, just the CDR3 is kept, 45 bases in frame from base 1. V drops 2 bases and J drops 3 bases, leaving 11 bases in between. The run used an Illumina HiSeq 1500. The public reads were reprocessed in TCRdb via fastp at Q25 and MiXCR, keeping in-frame beta chains. Duplicate CDR3 protein sequences are folded into a single record with the most common DNA and genes. In all, the sample holds roughly 720,000 distinct CDR3 sequences, and roughly 35% of those were seen once. The ten largest clones add up to 2.8% of the sample.

The sequencing sample was made of PBMCs. The chain is made from TRBV7-2 and TRBJ2-1, and possibly TRBD2, on 6 matching bases. This clonotype originated in a human donor in good health (CMV status not recorded). Some clones in this sample may be carry-over from other donors' samples. At the DNA level, the sequence is TGTGCCAGCAGCTTAATGGGCGGGGACTACAATGAGCAGTTCTTC. Its protein product is CASSLMGGDYNEQFF.